The next 8 T cell receptor beta chains were all read from a single sample in a study of shared clonotypes between healthy human individuals. Sequencing used immunoSEQ multiplex PCR; TCRdb keeps in-frame clones, though not all of them. This table has approximately 2.1 million clones, 93% appearing once. The material sequenced was naive CD4+ T cells from PBMCs. Subset indicated: CD45RA+ positively selected. These receptors all stem from a man aged 18 to 30 in good health. Some clones in this sample may be carry-over from other donors' samples.

J is TRBJ1-6 and V is TRBV29-1; D gene ambiguous. V was clipped by 1 base and J by 7 bases, with 8 bases between them. In germline, CDR1 is SQVTM, CDR2 ANQGSEA. This CDR3 contains 13 residues. This CDR3 is CSVEVFPNSPLHF. The DNA of the CDR3 is TGCAGCGTTGAAGTTTTTCCCAATTCACCCCTCCACTTT. The variable domain in full, with the rest retrieved from reference TRBV29-1 and TRBJ1-6, is SAVISQKPSRDICQRGTSLTIQCQVDSQVTMMFWYRQQPGQSLTLIATANQGSEATYESGFVIDKFPISRPNLTFSTLTVSNMSPEDSSIYLCSVEVFPNSPLHFGNGTRLTVT.

This clone is a singleton in its sample. This rearrangement joins TRBV4-2 to TRBJ1-5, with D maybe TRBD1 (6 bases). V lost 0 bases to trimming and J lost 0 bases, with 12 bases between them. The CDR3 has 17 residues. Germline CDR1 reads LGHNA; CDR2 reads YNFKEQ. CDR3: CASSQEGQGYSNQPQHF. The CDR3 DNA sequence: TGTGCCAGCAGCCAAGAAGGGCAGGGGTATAGCAATCAGCCCCAGCATTTT.

The gene calls are TRBV28 and TRBJ2-7; possible D gene TRBD1, 6 bases. This CDR3 has 14 residues. Between the trimmed V and J ends, which lost 6 bases and 4 bases, there was a span of 16 bases. CDR1 is MDHEN, CDR2 SYDVKM, per germline. CDR3 region: CASRGFRTDYEQYF. The CDR3 region has the DNA TGTGCCAGCAGGGGGTTCCGGACAGATTACGAGCAGTACTTC.

In this sample, this clone turned up once. The V gene is TRBV5-1, the J gene TRBJ2-2; 8 bases map to TRBD2. This CDR3 is 15 amino acids long. From germline, CDR1 is SGHRS and CDR2 YFSETQ. V trimming: 3 bases; J trimming: 6 bases; junction bases outside the gene matches: 7. The CDR3, as DNA: TGCGCCAGCAGCTGGACTAGCTCTGCAGCCGGGGAGCTGTTTTTT. This sequence encodes CASSWTSSAAGELFF. Variable domain in full (rest from reference TRBV5-1 and TRBJ2-2): KAGVTQTPRYLIKTRGQQVTLSCSPISGHRSVSWYQQTPGQGLQFLFEYFSETQRNKGNFPGRFSGRQFSNSRSEMNVSTLELGDSALYLCASSWTSSAAGELFFGEGSRLTVL.

The chain uses TRBV7-9 and TRBJ2-3; a weak D match, TRBD2 (6 bases). The CDR3 has 15 amino acids. Germline V gene sequence: CDR1 SEHNR, CDR2 FQNEAQ (reference sequence). Trimming shortened V by 2 bases and J by 5 bases, and 14 bases separated the two germline ends. CDR3 loop: CASSLRLGIGDTQYF. CDR3 DNA: TGTGCCAGCAGCTTAAGACTAGGGATCGGAGATACGCAGTATTTT.

This rearrangement joins TRBV29-1 to TRBJ1-2; D unclear. This CDR3 contains 10 residues. From germline, CDR1 is SQVTM and CDR2 ANQGSEA. Trimming pared 7 bases from V and 2 bases from J, leaving 5 bases between. The chain's CDR3 is CSAANYGYTF. The CDR3 coding sequence is TGCAGCGCGGCCAACTATGGCTACACCTTC. Complete variable domain (other parts from reference TRBV29-1 and TRBJ1-2): SAVISQKPSRDICQRGTSLTIQCQVDSQVTMMFWYRQQPGQSLTLIATANQGSEATYESGFVIDKFPISRPNLTFSTLTVSNMSPEDSSIYLCSAANYGYTFGSGTRLTVV.

This clone came up once. V and J are TRBV6-5 and TRBJ1-1; weak D call: TRBD1 (6 bases). Trimming pared 8 bases from V and 0 bases from J, leaving 10 bases between. The CDR3 runs 13 residues. Germline assignment: CDR1 MNHEY and CDR2 SVGAGI. The CDR3 here is CASSGQMNTEAFF. The DNA of the CDR3 is TGTGCCAGCTCGGGACAAATGAACACTGAAGCTTTCTTT.

The chain employs TRBV5-1 and TRBJ2-2, with 7 nucleotides matching TRBD2. The CDR3 has 16 residues. Germline assignment: CDR1 SGHRS and CDR2 YFSETQ. V gave up 0 bases and J gave up 3 bases; unmatched junction bases: 5. In DNA form, the CDR3 reads TGCGCCAGCAGCTTGGGGCTAGCGGCCTACACCGGGGAGCTGTTTTTT. Translating it yields CASSLGLAAYTGELFF.